This TCR beta chain was recovered during a study of neurological immune-mediated disorders. Findings and caveats of the study: CDR3 amino acid sequences found in expanded clones were never shared across subjects, suggesting private repertoires in all groups. A possible signature was seen in one related-CDR3 cluster, into which phylogenetic grouping placed the repertoires of 18 of 34 multiple sclerosis patients. HTLV-1-associated myelopathy had the most TCR clonal expansion, while multiple sclerosis had the least, a level that fell below healthy controls.

This clonotype was recorded many times. Its target is not known. TCRdb redid the calling of the 5' RACE reads with MiXCR, one entry per CDR3 protein. The sample lists tens of thousands of distinct CDR3 sequences, roughly 4.9% occurring once. This CDR3 region has 15 residues. Germline V CDR1 and CDR2: SGDLS, YYNGEE. Trimming stripped 2 bases from V and 8 bases from J, with 17 bases between. The chain has TRBV9 and TRBJ2-1, with D possibly being TRBD1 (6 bases). Input material: PBMCs. The TCR sequence derives from a human donor with multiple sclerosis. The donor label of this sample is uncertain. CDR3 DNA sequence: TGTGCCAGCAGCGTGAGGGACACCTTCGCCGATGAGCAGTTCTTC. As protein: CASSVRDTFADEQFF. Full variable domain (rest looked up from reference TRBV9 and TRBJ2-1): DSGVTQTPKHLITATGQRVTLRCSPRSGDLSVYWYQQSLDQGLQFLIQYYNGEERAKGNILERFSAQQFPDLHSELNLSSLELGDSALYFCASSVRDTFADEQFFGPGTRLTVL.